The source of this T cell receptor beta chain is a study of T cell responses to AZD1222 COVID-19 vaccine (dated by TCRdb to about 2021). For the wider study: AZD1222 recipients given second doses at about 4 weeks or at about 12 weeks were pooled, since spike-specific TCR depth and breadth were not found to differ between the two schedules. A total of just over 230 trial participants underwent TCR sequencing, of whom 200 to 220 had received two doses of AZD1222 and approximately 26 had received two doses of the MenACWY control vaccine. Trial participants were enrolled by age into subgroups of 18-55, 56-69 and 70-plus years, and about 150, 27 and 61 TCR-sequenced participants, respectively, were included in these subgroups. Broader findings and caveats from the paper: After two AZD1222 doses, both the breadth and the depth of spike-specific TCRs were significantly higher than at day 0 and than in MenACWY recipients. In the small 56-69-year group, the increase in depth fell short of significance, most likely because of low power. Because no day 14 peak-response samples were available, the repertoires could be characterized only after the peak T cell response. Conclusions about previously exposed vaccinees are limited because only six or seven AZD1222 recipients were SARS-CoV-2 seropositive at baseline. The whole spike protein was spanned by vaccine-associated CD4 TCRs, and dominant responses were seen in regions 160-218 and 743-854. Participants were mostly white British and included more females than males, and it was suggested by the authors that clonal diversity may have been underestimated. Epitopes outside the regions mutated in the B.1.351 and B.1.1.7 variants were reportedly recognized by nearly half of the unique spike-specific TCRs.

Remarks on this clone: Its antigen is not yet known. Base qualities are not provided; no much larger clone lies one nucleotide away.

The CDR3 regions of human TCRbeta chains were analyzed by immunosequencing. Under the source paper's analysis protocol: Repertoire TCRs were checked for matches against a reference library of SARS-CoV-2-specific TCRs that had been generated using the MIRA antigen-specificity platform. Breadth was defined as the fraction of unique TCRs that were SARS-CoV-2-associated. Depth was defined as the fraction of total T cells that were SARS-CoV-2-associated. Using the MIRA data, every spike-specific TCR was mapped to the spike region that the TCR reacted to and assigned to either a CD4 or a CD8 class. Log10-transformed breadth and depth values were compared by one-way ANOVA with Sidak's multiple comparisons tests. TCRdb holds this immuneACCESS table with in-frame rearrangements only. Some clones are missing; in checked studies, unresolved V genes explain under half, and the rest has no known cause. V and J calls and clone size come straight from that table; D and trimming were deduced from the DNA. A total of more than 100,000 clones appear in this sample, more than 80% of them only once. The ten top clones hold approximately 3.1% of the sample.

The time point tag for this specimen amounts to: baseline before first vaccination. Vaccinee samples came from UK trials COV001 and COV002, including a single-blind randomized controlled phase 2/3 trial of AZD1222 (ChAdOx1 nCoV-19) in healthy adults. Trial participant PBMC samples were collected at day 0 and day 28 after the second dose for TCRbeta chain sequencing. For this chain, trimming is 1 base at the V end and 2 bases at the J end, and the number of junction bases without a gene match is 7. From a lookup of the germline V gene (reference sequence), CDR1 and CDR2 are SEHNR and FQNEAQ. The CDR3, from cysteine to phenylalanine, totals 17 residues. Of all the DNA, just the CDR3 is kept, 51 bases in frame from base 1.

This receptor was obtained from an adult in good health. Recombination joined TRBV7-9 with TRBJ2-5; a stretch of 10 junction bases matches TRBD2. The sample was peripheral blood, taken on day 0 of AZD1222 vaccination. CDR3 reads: CASSLGPGLADQETQYF. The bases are TGTGCCAGCAGCTTAGGCCCTGGACTAGCGGATCAAGAGACCCAGTACTTC. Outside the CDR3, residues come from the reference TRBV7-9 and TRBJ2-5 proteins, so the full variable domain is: DTGVSQNPRHKITKRGQNVTFRCDPISEHNRLYWYRQTLGQGPEFLTYFQNEAQLEKSRLLSDRFSAERPKGSFSTLEIQRTEQGDSAMYLCASSLGPGLADQETQYFGPGTRLLVL.